This TCR beta chain is from a study of T cell responses to AZD1222 COVID-19 vaccine. Using immunoSEQ multiplex PCR, the repertoire was profiled, and TCRdb retains in-frame clones only, with some absent. The table has some 50,000 clones, 85% to 90% seen once; the top ten hold 1.1%. CDR1 is MNHEY, CDR2 SVGAGI, per germline. The CDR3 is made up of 13 amino acids. V was pared by 6 bases and J by 7 bases, with 15 bases between. The count of this clone is one. The antigen is undetermined. Findings and caveats of the study: Distributed over spike, vaccine-associated CD4 TCRs predominated at 160-218 and 743-854. Only five to seven AZD1222 recipients were seropositive at baseline. Clonal diversity was possibly underestimated, and the donors were mostly white British, with more females. Spike-specific TCR depth and breadth grew after two AZD1222 doses.

The TCR was taken from an adult who received the AZD1222 COVID-19 vaccine. The genes are TRBV6-5 and TRBJ1-2; possible D gene TRBD1, 6 bases. The input for sequencing was peripheral blood, taken 28 days after the second AZD1222 dose. This CDR3 reads CASSPDRRGGYTF. CDR3 coding DNA: TGTGCCAGCAGCCCAGACAGGAGAGGTGGCTACACCTTC.